This TCR beta chain was retrieved from a study of T cells in Graves' hyperthyroidism and ophthalmopathy. Any patient presenting with uncontrolled infection, other autoimmune disease, pregnancy or lactation was left out. Amplified TCR beta CDR3 regions derived from RNA transcripts. HTBI primers were the set used in a first-round RT-PCR of the TCR CDR3. MiXCR, run by TCRdb on the multiplex PCR reads, gives a single entry per CDR3 protein. The table has more than 500,000 distinct CDR3 sequences, 40% to 50% seen once. Unmatched junction bases numbered 11, after V lost 7 bases and J lost 3 bases. Germline V gives CDR1 LNHDA, CDR2 SQIVND (reference sequence). This CDR3 has 15 amino acids. On this clonotype itself: Its cognate antigen is unknown.

General study results and limits: In validation, the model predicted ophthalmopathy. These predictions came a median 6.5 months before onset. By a 13 V-J model, ophthalmopathy was set apart from stable hyperthyroidism. Clonotypes that were expanded in thyroid above 0.001 mostly appeared in blood too.

The genes are TRBV19 and TRBJ1-2; TRBD1 agrees at 7 bases. Material for sequencing was peripheral blood or thyroid tissue (not recorded which). This sequence was found in an adult woman with Graves' disease, either hyperthyroidism or ophthalmopathy (not recorded which). The CDR3 loop reads CASTGQPGTYYGYTF. The CDR3 nucleotides read TGTGCCAGTACGGGACAGCCGGGGACTTACTATGGCTACACCTTC.